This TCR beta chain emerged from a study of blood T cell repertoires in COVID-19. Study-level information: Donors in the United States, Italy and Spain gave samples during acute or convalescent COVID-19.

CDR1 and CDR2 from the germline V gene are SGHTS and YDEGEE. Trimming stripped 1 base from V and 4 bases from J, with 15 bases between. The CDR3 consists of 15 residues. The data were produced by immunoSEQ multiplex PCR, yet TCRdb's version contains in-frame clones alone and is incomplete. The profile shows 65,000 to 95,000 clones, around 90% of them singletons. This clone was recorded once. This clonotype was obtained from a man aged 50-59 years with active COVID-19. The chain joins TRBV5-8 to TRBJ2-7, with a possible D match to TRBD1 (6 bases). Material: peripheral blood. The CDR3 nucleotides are TGTGCCAGCAGCTTGCGAGGGCAGGGGAATTACGAGCAGTACTTC. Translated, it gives CASSLRGQGNYEQYF. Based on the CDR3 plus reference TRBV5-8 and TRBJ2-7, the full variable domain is EAGVTQSPTHLIKTRGQQATLRCSPISGHTSVYWYQQALGLGLQFLLWYDEGEERNRGNFPPRFSGRQFPNYSSELNVNALELEDSALYLCASSLRGQGNYEQYFGPGTRLTVT.